Sequencing of this T cell receptor beta chain was carried out in a study of cytomegalovirus exposure and HLA in healthy donors (dated by TCRdb to about 2017). Study-level background: According to an earlier analysis of 587 of the donors, about 180 million T cells yielded some 110 million unique TCR beta sequences and approximately 280 Gb of sequence data. The study used immunosequencing to profile the T cell repertoires of 670 or so subjects and linked those repertoires to cytomegalovirus serostatus. To predict cytomegalovirus infection status, the study combined high-throughput TCR immunosequencing, statistical association of individual TCRs with disease status, and machine learning. Among the roughly 400 genotyped donors, around 81% belonged to the genetic ancestry cluster associated with self-reported Caucasian donors. In an earlier analysis of a few hundred of the donors, high-throughput TCR beta sequencing was used to judge whether each TCR beta V gene segment behaved as functional or pseudogenic. Rather than drawing on any new phenotypic data, the later analysis identified candidate immune exposures from TCR beta sequences and the way those sequences occurred across donors. Typing coverage differed by locus: A, B, C, DRB1 and DQB1 were typed in roughly 620-640 donors, DQA1 in approximately 520, DPA1 in nearly 610, and DPB1 in 450 to 480. Among under 450 genotyped donors of the cohort, an average of approximately 240,000 unique TCR beta nucleotide sequences were sequenced per donor, 15% to 20% of them non-productive. The study was designed to test whether signatures of past pathogen exposure could be identified by cataloging public T cell receptors. All discovery cohort repertoires had been generated using a single sequencing platform. HLA typing covered class I and class II loci at four-digit resolution. Genome-wide SNP genotypes for about 65% of the 666 donors were used in a later genetic analysis, which treated that subset as a discovery cohort. In a later analysis, previously published TCR beta repertoires from about 670 donors were re-analyzed and high-resolution HLA genotyping was added so that TCR occurrence patterns could be studied. An early release covering just under 650 HLA-typed donors comprised about 290 gigabases of sequencing data and around 80 million unique TCR sequences. Donor age, sex, ethnicity and CMV serostatus were compiled alongside the repertoire data. A handful of DR-DQ haplotypes were handled as single units for association and clustering because linkage in the cohort was strong. Besides the first cohort of around 700 subjects, a separate validation cohort made up of 120 different subjects was used.

Library preparation used the immunoSEQ multiplex PCR assay. For the multiplex PCR, a mixture combining 60 forward primers for TCR Vbeta segments and 13 reverse primers for TCR Jbeta segments was used. The CDR3 region of rearranged TCR beta genes was amplified from genomic DNA with a multiplex PCR assay. The Illumina HiSeq System was used to sequence the amplified TCR beta libraries as 87-base-pair reads. Under the source paper's analysis protocol: A later analysis tallied around 87 million unique TCR beta chains across the approximately 670 repertoires, and around 9.9 million of those chains were shared by two or more donors. A nearest-neighbor algorithm error-corrected the raw reads and collapsed the reads into unique sequences, merging closely related sequences to remove PCR and sequencing errors. To assign V, D and J gene segments, CDR3 sequences were aligned to IMGT reference sequences. Each retained sequence needed at least a six-nucleotide match to both a V gene segment and a J gene segment. Rearrangements were called productive when the CDR3 lacked stop codons and stayed in frame with V and J; all others were non-productive. Following IMGT convention, CDR3 was defined as the stretch from the second conserved V-encoded cysteine to the conserved J-encoded phenylalanine. Sequences without an unambiguous match to a single V gene segment were excluded from the earlier analysis of several hundred of the donors. In an earlier analysis of several hundred of the donors, a V segment was called functional when productive rearrangements were above 56.7%, and segregating when the standard deviation between donors exceeded 5%. A statistical classification framework was built for diagnosing cytomegalovirus status from the catalog of TCR beta chain sequences. V and J gene assignment, in a later analysis, came from comparing TCR nucleotide sequences with IMGT/GENE-DB human TR gene sequences. In a later analysis, CDR3 sequences and most-parsimonious VDJ recombination scenarios were assigned using the TCRdist pipeline. A later analysis defined each TCR beta chain by its CDR3 amino acid sequence plus V-gene family, and excluded reads lacking a unique V-gene family. A later analysis removed several hundred highly shared, low-generation-probability nucleotide sequences to deal with suspected cross-contamination and a sequencing artifact. A later analysis calculated a clonal expansion index for each public chain from normalized within-repertoire ranks of inferred template counts. Generation probabilities in a later analysis came from a VDJ recombination model fitted to out-of-frame rearrangements, and those results were checked against IGoR. In a later analysis, hypergeometric tests were used to score TCR-TCR, TCR-HLA and TCR-CMV co-occurrence, with a repertoire-size bias correction applied to TCR pairs. False discovery rates were estimated in a later analysis by permuting HLA or CMV assignments 20 times. A later analysis grouped co-occurring TCRs with DBSCAN, adding TCRdist sequence similarity when clustering within HLA-allele-positive subsets. For co-occurrence clustering, repertoires with fewer than 30,000 or more than 120,000 public chains were excluded, along with five repertoires with anomalous nucleotide sharing. TCRdb took this table from immuneACCESS and kept in-frame rearrangements with V and J called. Such tables lack part of the clones; where checked against another copy, unresolved V genes explain under half of the gap, and the rest is unexplained. Clone size and V and J calls were adopted from that table, with D and trimming inferred from the DNA. In this sample the table shows some 71,000 clones, approximately 74% of which occur a single time. The ten largest clones represent 22% of the sample.

Broad study findings and their caveats: HLA typing was unavailable for some donors at each locus, so association tests used only the typed subset. According to a later genetic analysis, donors in an Asian-associated ancestry cluster had fewer N-insertions in productive TCRs than the approximately 650-donor mean. Presence/absence analyses assumed roughly uniform sequencing depth across donors, an assumption that may not hold. Cytomegalovirus status was reported to be diagnosed by the classifier with high specificity and sensitivity in both the original and validation cohorts. While some public TCRs were present in many individuals, most TCR sequences turned up only very rarely across donors. In an earlier analysis of some 640 of the donors, most TCR beta V segments were observed in productive rearrangements about 90% or about 30% of the time, broadly matching IMGT annotations. Because the 87-base-pair reads could not distinguish some IMGT-functional V segments, including TRBV6-2 and TRBV6-3, those segments were excluded. Most CMV-associated TCR beta chains appeared to be HLA-restricted in a later analysis, and the HLA associations seemed to be driven largely by CMV exposure. In a later analysis, HLA-associated TCR beta chains showed more clonal expansion and lower generation probabilities than non-associated chains that were equally common. The study gave a list of 150 to 200 TCR beta chains associated with cytomegalovirus. In a later analysis, TCR association rates were found to vary across HLA loci, with the most associated TCRs seen for DRB1 alleles and the fewest for HLA-C alleles. The earlier analysis of nearly 600 of the donors excluded roughly 17 rarely observed V segments, including chromosome 9 orphons, because counts were too low. In vitro tests confirmed that a few of the cytomegalovirus-associated TCR beta chains recognize cytomegalovirus antigens. A cluster of highly shared sequence variants was judged likely to represent a technical artifact of the sequencing pipeline. Linkage disequilibrium might explain the correlated functional status among segregating V segments, but an unknown experimental factor could not be ruled out. Assigning TCR associations to individual alleles was difficult when HLA alleles, especially DR and DQ, strongly co-occurred. A later analysis reported that several top co-occurrence clusters appeared linked to parvovirus B19, influenza, CMV and Epstein-Barr virus. This cohort had only TCR beta chains sequenced, and the lack of alpha or paired-chain data limited which features could be detected. An association between a missense DCLRE1C variant and V-gene and J-gene trimming of TCR beta chains was found in a later genetic analysis and replicated in an independent cohort. The authors suggested that the approach could potentially be extended to other disease states and immunological phenotypes. Specific HLA alleles were associated with over 15,000 TCR beta sequences at a false discovery rate of 0.05 in a later analysis. The only immune exposure information available for the cohort was CMV serostatus. A further reported finding was that TCR beta sequences accurately predicted the HLA-A and HLA-B alleles for most subjects in the first cohort.

The cohort consisted of 650 to 850 healthy bone marrow donors. Cohort members were all nominally healthy when sampled, although unrecorded immune exposures were likely present. The donor tested CMV seropositive, placing the donor among the roughly 270 seropositive members of the cohort. Every donor gave a peripheral blood sample, and the peripheral blood mononuclear cells from that sample were used for TCR beta sequencing. The Qiagen DNeasy Blood Extraction Kit was used to extract genomic DNA from the blood cell samples. A word on this clone: Its specific antigen is unknown. No per-base quality is available; no much larger clone lies one base away.

Trimmed from V: 6 bases; trimmed from J: 1 base; junction bases lacking a gene match: 3. CDR1 and CDR2 were assigned from the germline V gene as MNHEY and SVGAGI. The CDR3 measures 13 amino acids from cysteine to phenylalanine. Left in the record is the CDR3 DNA by itself, 39 bases read in frame from the first base. The receptor's source is a woman in her 30s in good health and CMV-seropositive. Rearrangement joined TRBV6-5 to TRBJ2-7; TRBD2 aligns with 7 central bases. The specimen was PBMCs. The CDR3 protein: CASSLGLSYEQYF. The sequence in DNA is TGTGCCAGCAGCCTGGGACTATCCTACGAGCAGTACTTC.